The T cell receptor beta chain under discussion was sequenced for a study of blood T cell repertoires in COVID-19. Study as a whole: Samples of COVID-19 (acute and convalescent) were obtained from the United States, Italy and Spain.

In the authors' workflow: The authors estimated nucleated cell counts from reference gene primer amplification. Some clones are missing from TCRdb's copy, which holds only in-frame ones; the method was immunoSEQ multiplex PCR. For V, J and clone size, that table is used; D and trimming come from the DNA. Of around 130,000 clones in the sample, 85% were seen once. CDR1 and CDR2 from the germline V gene are MNHEY and SMNVEV (reference sequence). V was clipped by 7 bases and J by 5 bases, with 11 bases between them. The CDR3 has 12 residues. The specimen sequenced was peripheral blood. The chain employs TRBV27 and TRBJ1-2; unclear D gene. This clonotype originated in a human donor in a cohort sampled during active COVID-19. In nucleotides, the CDR3 is TGTGCCAGCACGACGGCAGGTTATGGCTACACCTTC. As protein: CASTTAGYGYTF.